A single T cell receptor (beta chain) is shown here with its context. The antigen is unknown. The source of the sample is a study of cytomegalovirus exposure and HLA in healthy donors. This CDR3 contains 14 residues. V shed 5 bases, J shed 15 bases, and the junction held 12 bases outside the gene matches. Germline V gene sequence: CDR1 SGHTA, CDR2 FQGNSA. Findings of the study overall: The CMV antigen specificity of a few CMV-associated chains was confirmed through in vitro analysis.

Primers for the PCR totalled 60 Vbeta and 13 Jbeta. Profiled with immunoSEQ multiplex PCR; TCRdb holds only in-frame clones, not every one. Here the sample spans about 100,000 clones, about 80% being singletons. This TCR was sampled from a woman in her sixties in good health and CMV-seronegative. V and J are TRBV7-2 and TRBJ2-1; 11 bases match TRBD2. Sequencing input: PBMCs. The DNA for the CDR3 is TGTGCCAGCAGCGCCCAGGGGACTAGCGGACCCGCGTTCTTC. As protein: CASSAQGTSGPAFF.